This is a list of T cell receptor beta chains from one sample in a study of shared clonotypes between healthy human individuals. Assay used: immunoSEQ multiplex PCR; TCRdb lists only in-frame clones, some missing. The repertoire has some 1 million clones, approximately 70% of them found once; the top ten carry about 1.5%. Sequencing was carried out using memory CD4+ T cells sorted from blood. The source is a man in his late teens or twenties in good health. Each CDR3 is given with its conserved first and last residue. The order of the fields is CDR3 protein, J gene, V gene, D gene. A D gene is named only where the DNA matches it firmly.

CASSWGQALAYEQYF TRBJ2-7 TRBV7-8 TRBD1
CASSPGAGNQETQYF TRBJ2-5 TRBV11-1 .
CASSEDHSNQPQHF TRBJ1-5 TRBV9 .
CASSRAGSSDTQYF TRBJ2-3 TRBV5-1 TRBD2
CASRPGPSSGEQYF TRBJ2-7 TRBV6-5 .
CASSTLGQGKGGYTF TRBJ1-2 TRBV6-1 .
CSARRRGEAFF TRBJ1-1 TRBV20-1 .
CASSSYWGAVGFIQETQYF TRBJ2-5 TRBV7-9 .
CASSSKNHPLYGYTF TRBJ1-2 TRBV6-5 .
CAVRTGSDPTGELFF TRBJ2-2 TRBV10-3 .
CASSLVRDTEAFF TRBJ1-1 TRBV5-4 .